The 12 T cell receptor beta chains listed next were all sequenced from one sample in a study of blood T cell repertoires in COVID-19 (dated by TCRdb to the early 2020s). The method was the immunoSEQ multiplex PCR assay. This is the immuneACCESS table as TCRdb keeps it, with only in-frame sequences that have V and J called. A part of the clones is gone; compared with another copy, unresolved V genes explain less than half, and the rest is unexplained. For this sample there are hundreds of thousands of clones; around nine tenths appear just once. Less than 3.5% of the sample goes to the ten largest clones. The sample comprised peripheral blood. These receptors were collected from a woman between 18 and 29 years old who had recovered from COVID-19.

The chain joins TRBV4-3 to TRBJ1-2, with D uncertain. The CDR3 loop spans 15 amino acids. Trimming cost V 0 bases and J 8 bases, with 16 bases left between them. Germline CDR1 reads LGHNA; CDR2 reads YSLEER. CDR3 region: CASSQDNAGLVGYTF. The CDR3 nucleotides read TGCGCCAGCAGCCAAGATAACGCCGGTTTAGTGGGCTACACCTTC.

The rearrangement links TRBV4-3 to TRBJ1-4; D is possibly TRBD1 (5 bases). There are 16 residues in the CDR3. V was clipped by 0 bases and J by 0 bases, with 8 bases between them. From germline, CDR1 is LGHNA and CDR2 YSLEER. The CDR3 DNA is TGCGCCAGCAGCCAAGAAAGGGGTGCAACTAATGAAAAACTGTTTTTT. The encoded protein is CASSQERGATNEKLFF.

The chain uses TRBV19 and TRBJ2-2; D perhaps matches TRBD1 (5 bases). Trimming left V 1 base short and J 5 bases short, with 8 bases between. Germline V gene sequence: CDR1 LNHDA, CDR2 SQIVND (reference sequence). The CDR3 consists of 14 residues. The CDR3, as DNA: TGTGCCAGTAGTATAGGTTCAGGGACCGGGGAGCTGTTTTTT. Protein sequence: CASSIGSGTGELFF.

The chain joins TRBV30 to TRBJ2-4, with 8 positions matching TRBD1. V dropped 5 bases and J dropped 0; count of bases not matched to a gene: 3. From germline, CDR1 is GTSNPN and CDR2 SVGIG (reference sequence). The CDR3 sequence is 14 residues long. The CDR3 DNA follows: TGTGCCTGGGACAGGGGACTAGCCAAAAACATTCAGTACTTC. Amino acid sequence: CAWDRGLAKNIQYF.

The table lists this clone with a count of one. V gene TRBV28 combines with J gene TRBJ2-1; 8 bases are a match to TRBD2. This CDR3 is 15 amino acids long. The V gene end was trimmed by 5 bases and the J gene end by 6 bases; junction bases not matched to a gene: 9. Looked up from germline, CDR1 is MDHEN and CDR2 is SYDVKM. The DNA of the CDR3 is TGTGCCAGCAGTCTTCTTCTAGCGGGTGTCAATGAGCAGTTCTTC. Its translation: CASSLLLAGVNEQFF. The variable domain in full, completed from reference TRBV28 and TRBJ2-1, reads DVKVTQSSRYLVKRTGEKVFLECVQDMDHENMFWYRQDPGLGLRLIYFSYDVKMKEKGDIPEGYSVSREKKERFSLILESASTNQTSMYLCASSLLLAGVNEQFFGPGTRLTVL.

The V and J genes are TRBV19 and TRBJ2-7; TRBD2 matches at 8 bases. Germline V lookup: CDR1 LNHDA, CDR2 SQIVND (reference sequence). V lost 3 bases and J lost 3; bases outside the gene matches: 7. The CDR3 length is 15 residues. CDR3 protein: CASSITGGLGYEQYV. CDR3 nucleotides: TGTGCCAGTAGTATTACGGGAGGGCTGGGCTACGAGCAGTACGTC.

This chain joins TRBV3-1 (or the pseudogene TRBV3-2) and TRBJ2-1; a possible D gene is TRBD2 (6 bases). The CDR3 spans 12 residues. In germline, CDR1 is LGHDT, CDR2 YNNKEL (reference sequence). V was shortened by 4 bases and J by 12 bases, with 13 bases between the two germline ends. This CDR3 is CASSRLRERQFF. The CDR3 bases are TGTGCCAGCAGCCGACTTCGGGAGCGGCAGTTCTTC.

The chain combines TRBV7-9 with TRBJ2-1; 16 nucleotides align to TRBD2. The germline gives CDR1 SEHNR, CDR2 FQNEAQ (reference sequence). With V trimmed by 5 bases and J by 0 bases, 7 bases remained unmatched. The CDR3 contains 19 residues. CDR3 coding DNA: TGTGCCAGCAGCGGATCGGGACTAGCGGGAGGGTTCTCCTACAATGAGCAGTTCTTC. Translation gives CASSGSGLAGGFSYNEQFF.

This clone was detected once. The rearrangement uses TRBV10-3 and TRBJ2-1; 8 bases agree with TRBD2. CDR3 length: 15 amino acids. Germline V gives CDR1 ENHRY, CDR2 SYGVKD. Trimming cost V 6 bases and J 4 bases; bases outside gene matches: 8. CDR3 protein: CAISLSGMGYNEQFF. The CDR3, as DNA: TGTGCCATCAGCCTTAGCGGGATGGGTTACAATGAGCAGTTCTTC.

The chain combines TRBV2 with TRBJ2-3; no reliable D call. The V end was cut by 4 bases, the J end by 3 bases, with 23 bases between. Looked up from germline, CDR1 is SNHLY and CDR2 is FYNNEI. CDR3 length: 18 residues. CDR3 coding DNA: TGTGCCAGCAGTGGGGTTTCCAGAGAAACTATTTTTACAGATACGCAGTATTTT. Encoded protein: CASSGVSRETIFTDTQYF.

The chain links TRBV3-1 (or the pseudogene TRBV3-2) to TRBJ1-5, with 9 nucleotides matching TRBD1. Germline CDR1 and CDR2: LGHDT and YNNKEL (reference sequence). The CDR3 totals 20 residues. V lost 4 bases, J lost 11 bases, and 27 bases stayed unmatched. CDR3 in amino acids: CASSPKRGTGCGIPLLAQHF. The CDR3 DNA sequence: TGTGCCAGCAGCCCCAAGCGGGGGACAGGGTGTGGCATACCGTTGTTGGCCCAGCATTTT.

The V and J genes are TRBV7-7 and TRBJ1-5; D ambiguous. CDR1 and CDR2 (germline): SSHAT, FNYEAQ (reference sequence). CDR3 length: 14 residues. Trimming stripped 4 bases from V and 6 bases from J, with 13 bases between. As DNA, the CDR3 is TGTGCCAGCAGCTCGACATCCCCCGGTCAGCCCCAGCATTTT. Translation: CASSSTSPGQPQHF.